The TCR beta chain under discussion was sequenced for a study of T cell responses to AZD1222 COVID-19 vaccine. V gave up 0 bases and J gave up 5 bases; unmatched junction bases: 5. The CDR3 is 15 amino acids. CDR1 is MNHEY, CDR2 SVGAGI, per germline. Sequencing used immunoSEQ multiplex PCR; TCRdb keeps in-frame clones, though not all of them. The table shows approximately 70,000 clones, with 60% to 85% occurring only once. On this clone: What it binds is unknown.

The study's findings and limits: Of spike-specific TCRs, nearly half reportedly target regions left unmutated in variants. No day 14 peak samples; only post-peak repertoires were characterized. Recipients of AZD1222 seropositive at baseline numbered only five or six.

The rearrangement joins TRBV6-5 to TRBJ2-7; 9 bases match TRBD1. This specimen was peripheral blood, taken 28 days after the second AZD1222 dose. The receptor comes from an adult who received the AZD1222 COVID-19 vaccine. CDR3 loop: CASSYSGQGGHEQYF. The CDR3, as DNA: TGTGCCAGCAGTTACTCGGGACAGGGCGGGCACGAGCAGTACTTC.